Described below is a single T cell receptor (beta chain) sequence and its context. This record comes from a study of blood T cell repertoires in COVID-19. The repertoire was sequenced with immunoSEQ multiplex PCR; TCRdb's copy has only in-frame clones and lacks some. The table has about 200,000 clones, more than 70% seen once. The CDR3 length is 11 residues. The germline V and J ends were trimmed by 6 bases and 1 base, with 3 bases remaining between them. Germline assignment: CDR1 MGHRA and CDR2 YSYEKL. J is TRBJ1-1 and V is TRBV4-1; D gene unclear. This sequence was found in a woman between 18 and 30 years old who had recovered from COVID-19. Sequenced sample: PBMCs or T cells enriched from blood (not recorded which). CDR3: CASRRNTEAFF. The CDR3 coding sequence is TGCGCCAGCAGGCGGAACACTGAAGCTTTCTTT.